Listed here are 32 T cell receptor beta chains from one sample, sequenced in a study of tumor-infiltrating lymphocytes in primary liver carcinoma. With around 500 ng total RNA as template and a constant-region primer, TCR beta cDNA was made. What produced the TCR beta libraries was three nested multiplex PCR rounds using slightly modified ARM-PCR. The first two PCR rounds used TRBV1-TRBV30 forward primers with a C-beta reverse primer, around 10 cycles each. TCRdb processed the multiplex PCR reads anew with MiXCR; each CDR3 protein has one entry. This sample carries almost 200,000 distinct CDR3 sequences, approximately 65% of them seen once, and the ten largest clones take roughly 7%. RNA isolated from unsorted whole blood supplied the blood RNA, with germline DNA also extracted. What was sequenced was peripheral blood. The receptors derive from an older woman with primary liver carcinoma and hepatitis B virus infection.

The chain recombines TRBV5-6 with TRBJ2-2; perhaps TRBD1 as D (5 bases). V shed 0 bases and J shed 9 bases, with 15 bases lying between them. This CDR3 comprises 15 residues. Germline CDR1 is SGHDT and CDR2 is YYEEEE. CDR3: CASSLGQPTTWELFF. The CDR3 DNA is TGTGCCAGCAGCTTGGGACAGCCTACCACATGGGAGCTGTTTTTT.

Comments on this clonotype: Just one base apart from a much larger clone, this may be a read error. The chain links TRBV6-2 or TRBV6-3 to TRBJ2-6; D gene ambiguous. The V end lost 0 bases, the J end lost 14 bases, and 23 bases lay between the germline ends. This CDR3 spans 17 amino acids. CDR1 MNHEY and CDR2 SVGEGT come from the germline V gene. CDR3 region: CASSYSLTLGGRSFLTF. In nucleotides, the CDR3 is TGTGCCAGCAGTTACTCGCTCACGCTGGGCGGACGTAGCTTCCTGACTTTC.

To note about this clonotype: A read error may produce the germline difference seen at one junction end. V usage is TRBV5-1 and J usage is TRBJ2-5; D might be TRBD1 (6 bases). Germline assignment: CDR1 SGHRS and CDR2 YFSETQ. The CDR3 has 17 amino acids. The CDR3, as DNA: TGCGCCAGCAGCTTCTCCGGGTCAGGGGTCTACCAAGAGACCCAATACTTC. This encodes CASSFSGSGVYQETQYF.

Regarding this clonotype: Lacking the conserved final phenylalanine or tryptophan, this CDR3 likely reflects a read error. This rearrangement joins TRBV10-3 to TRBJ2-2; D is uncertain. Germline V CDR1 and CDR2: ENHRY, SYGVKD. Trimming pared 6 bases from V and 10 bases from J, leaving 12 bases between. The CDR3 consists of 12 residues. CDR3 sequence (DNA): TGTGCCATCAGAAATCGACCCGAGGAGCTGTTTTTA. Translated: CAIRNRPEELFL.

Comments on this clonotype: A much more abundant neighbour one base away suggests this may be a read error. The rearrangement links TRBV6-5 to TRBJ2-5; the D is unclear. The V end lost 6 bases, the J end lost 1 base, and 15 bases lay between the germline ends. Germline CDR1 is MNHEY and CDR2 is SVGAGI. This CDR3 contains 15 residues. CDR3 sequence: CASSRTGRTQETQYF. As DNA, the CDR3 is TGTGCCAGCAGCCGTACGGGCAGGACCCAAGAGACCCAGTACTTC.

Comment on this clonotype: An end of the junction differs from the germline gene, which may be a read error. This chain uses TRBV11-2 with TRBJ2-6, with 8 nucleotides matching TRBD1. Germline loops: CDR1 SGHAT, CDR2 FQNNGV. The CDR3 spans 19 residues. CDR3 DNA sequence: TGTGCCAGCAGCTTAGGGGACAGGCCCCTTAGCTCTGGGGCCAACGCCCTGACATTC. It encodes CASSLGDRPLSSGANALTF.

V usage is TRBV27 and J usage is TRBJ2-5; D gene unclear. CDR3 length: 15 amino acids. Per the germline V gene, CDR1 is MNHEY and CDR2 is SMNVEV (reference sequence). V was pared by 0 bases and J by 4 bases, with 12 bases between. The CDR3, as DNA: TGTGCCAGCAGTTTATCCGGTCAATTCCGAGAGACCCAGTACTTC. This sequence encodes CASSLSGQFRETQYF.

Of note for this clonotype: At one end, the junction sequence differs from germline, possibly due to a read error. V gene TRBV29-1 combines with J gene TRBJ2-1, with 7 bases that match TRBD1. The CDR3 length is 12 residues. Germline V gene sequence: CDR1 SQVTM, CDR2 ANQGSEA. Written as DNA, the CDR3 is TGCAGGGTTGGTGGGACAGTAGGTGAGCAGTTCTTC. Protein product: CRVGGTVGEQFF.

Turning to this clonotype: A much bigger clone sits one base away, suggesting this may be a read error. The conserved phenylalanine or tryptophan is not found at the CDR3 terminus, so this likely reflects a read error. The DNA of the CDR3 is TGTGCCAGCGCGGCTCAGGTTCGGCTTAATCAGCCCCAGCATCTT. It yields the protein CASAAQVRLNQPQHL. The gene calls are TRBV6-1 and TRBJ1-5; D call uncertain. With 8 bases removed from V and 4 bases from J, the gap between germline ends came to 18 bases. The germline CDR1 and CDR2 sequences are MNHNS and SASEGT. The CDR3 loop spans 15 amino acids.

The V and J genes are TRBV4-2 and TRBJ2-4; 9 nucleotides line up with TRBD2. The length of the CDR3 is 20 residues. Germline CDR1 and CDR2: LGHNA and YNFKEQ. CDR3 amino acids: CVISQESPSGKVGPGNIQYF. As DNA, the CDR3 is TGTGTCATCAGCCAAGAGTCCCCTAGCGGGAAGGTAGGGCCGGGAAACATTCAGTACTTC.

A remark on this clonotype: This clone may be a read error of a much larger clone one base away. V and J are TRBV5-5 and TRBJ1-6; no firm D call. The CDR3 runs to 15 residues. Germline CDR1 reads SGHKS; CDR2 reads YYEKEE (reference sequence). This CDR3 reads CASSSTDAISSPLQF. The CDR3 DNA follows: TGTGCCAGCAGCTCGACCGATGCTATAAGTTCACCCCTCCAGTTT.

To note about this clonotype: The junction departs from the called germline gene at one end, perhaps through a read error. V gene TRBV11-2 combines with J gene TRBJ1-1; D not resolved. This CDR3 comprises 16 residues. Looked up from germline, CDR1 is SGHAT and CDR2 is FQNNGV. CDR3 nucleotides: TGTACCAGCAGCTTAGATCTTCGGGCCACGAACACTGAAGCTTTCTTT. The encoded protein is CTSSLDLRATNTEAFF.

This chain joins TRBV29-1 and TRBJ2-1; a possible D gene is TRBD2 (7 bases). The V and J ends lost 5 bases and 9 bases respectively, with 23 bases between them. In germline, CDR1 is SQVTM, CDR2 ANQGSEA. This CDR3 comprises 15 residues. This chain's CDR3 is CSVRRGTTIYSEQFF. Here the CDR3 DNA reads TGCAGCGTTCGTAGGGGGACTACCATCTATAGTGAGCAGTTCTTC.

This clonotype was counted ten times or more. V is TRBV29-1 and J is TRBJ2-1; D is ambiguous. Germline CDR1 reads SQVTM; CDR2 reads ANQGSEA. This CDR3 spans 12 amino acids. V was trimmed by 7 bases and J by 4 bases, leaving 11 bases between them. The CDR3 sequence is CSGEWGYNEQFF. The DNA of the CDR3 is TGCAGCGGTGAGTGGGGTTACAATGAGCAGTTCTTC.

The V call is TRBV28, the J call TRBJ2-7, with D perhaps matching TRBD1 or TRBD2 (5 bases each). V dropped 6 bases and J dropped 2 bases, with 14 bases sitting between them. This CDR3 contains 14 residues. Germline CDR1 reads MDHEN; CDR2 reads SYDVKM. CDR3 coding DNA: TGTGCCAGCAGGCCCGGGACGTGGACCTACGAGCAGTACTTC. Translation gives CASRPGTWTYEQYF. Full variable domain (remainder filled in from reference TRBV28 and TRBJ2-7): DVKVTQSSRYLVKRTGEKVFLECVQDMDHENMFWYRQDPGLGLRLIYFSYDVKMKEKGDIPEGYSVSREKKERFSLILESASTNQTSMYLCASRPGTWTYEQYFGPGTRLTVT.

This rearrangement joins TRBV30 to TRBJ2-7, with D perhaps TRBD2 (6 bases). The V end was cut by 2 bases, the J end by 7 bases, with 15 bases between. In germline, CDR1 is GTSNPN, CDR2 SVGIG (reference sequence). This CDR3 has 13 residues. In nucleotides, the CDR3 is TGTGCCTGGAGTCGACGGGAGAATGAAGAGCAGTACTTC. This codes for CAWSRRENEEQYF.

This rearrangement joins TRBV7-8 to TRBJ2-5, with a possible D match to TRBD2 (6 bases). The V end was cut by 5 bases, the J end by 1 base, with 17 bases between. The CDR3 has 16 residues. Germline CDR1 SGHVS, CDR2 FQNEAQ. This CDR3 is CASSPKRANPQETQYF. The DNA for the CDR3 is TGTGCCAGCAGCCCAAAGCGGGCGAACCCCCAAGAGACCCAGTACTTC.

The chain links TRBV14 to TRBJ2-7; tentatively, D is TRBD2 (7 bases). The germline CDR1 and CDR2 sequences are SGHDN and FVKESK. V lost 1 base to trimming and J lost 6 bases, with 28 bases between them. This CDR3 is 19 amino acids long. Here the CDR3 DNA reads TGTGCCAGCAGCCAAGCCAGCCTGAACCGGGGGGCCCGTAGGGGCGAGCAGTACTTC. It is translated as CASSQASLNRGARRGEQYF.

This clonotype was counted at least ten times. This rearrangement joins TRBV12-3 or TRBV12-4 to TRBJ1-2, with 9 bases identical to TRBD1. The CDR3 sequence is 16 residues long. Trimming removed 5 bases from V and 3 bases from J; junction bases left unmatched: 10. CDR3 protein: CASSLGTGRGDYGYTF. The DNA of the CDR3 is TGTGCCAGCAGTCTTGGGACAGGGCGAGGGGACTATGGCTACACCTTC.

The chain joins TRBV7-8 to TRBJ2-1, with a weak D call TRBD2 (6 bases). CDR3 size: 17 residues. The V and J ends lost 8 bases and 5 bases respectively, with 25 bases between them. Germline loops: CDR1 SGHVS, CDR2 FQNEAQ. The CDR3 DNA reads TGTGCCAGCTACGACCGCCGGCGGGGCGGGAACAACAATGAGCAGTTCTTC. Protein sequence: CASYDRRRGGNNNEQFF.

V is TRBV11-2 and J is TRBJ2-1, with TRBD2 matching over 8 bases. The germline CDR1 and CDR2 sequences are SGHAT and FQNNGV. With V trimmed by 7 bases and J by 4 bases, 9 bases remained unmatched. The CDR3 is 15 residues long. CDR3 residues: CASTSGLAVYNEQFF. In DNA, the CDR3 is TGTGCCAGCACCTCCGGACTAGCAGTATACAATGAGCAGTTCTTC.

Note on this clonotype: A read error may be the cause here, since a much bigger clone is one base away. The chain links TRBV5-4 to TRBJ1-3; D remains ambiguous. The germline gives CDR1 SGHNT, CDR2 YYREEE (reference sequence). The CDR3 totals 15 residues. CDR3 loop: CASSLDVYSGNTLYF. In DNA form, the CDR3 reads TGTGCCAGCAGCTTGGACGTTTACTCTGGAAACACCTTATATTTT.

The genes are TRBV11-2 and TRBJ2-5, with 8 bases lining up with TRBD2. The V gene end was trimmed by 2 bases and the J gene end by 14 bases; junction bases not matched to a gene: 25. Looked up from germline, CDR1 is SGHAT and CDR2 is FQNNGV. This CDR3 contains 18 residues. The CDR3 sequence: CASSLYWVSLAGPYEYYF. The DNA of the CDR3 is TGTGCCAGCAGCTTATATTGGGTCAGTCTAGCGGGTCCCTACGAGTACTACTTC.

This chain links TRBV29-1 with TRBJ2-1; the match to TRBD2 covers 7 bases. With V trimmed by 4 bases and J by 4 bases, 7 bases remained unmatched. The CDR3 covers 14 residues. Germline V CDR1 and CDR2: SQVTM, ANQGSEA. The CDR3 DNA follows: TGCAGCGTTGCCGTAGCTAGCGGTTACAATGAGCAGTTCTTC. Amino acids: CSVAVASGYNEQFF.

The chain recombines TRBV4-1 with TRBJ2-5; TRBD1 might be the D (6 bases). The CDR3 has 17 residues. Germline V CDR1 and CDR2: MGHRA, YSYEKL. With 2 bases removed from V and 4 bases from J, the gap between germline ends came to 20 bases. CDR3 sequence reads: CASSQITLRTERETQYF. The CDR3 DNA follows: TGCGCCAGCAGCCAAATCACCCTTCGGACAGAGCGAGAGACCCAGTACTTC.

The V gene is TRBV28, the J gene TRBJ1-1; 10 nucleotides align to TRBD1. The CDR3 consists of 14 residues. Unmatched junction bases numbered 6, after V lost 6 bases and J lost 5 bases. Germline CDR1 is MDHEN and CDR2 is SYDVKM. The CDR3 here is CASRTGGAGTEAFF. CDR3 nucleotide sequence: TGTGCCAGCAGGACAGGGGGCGCCGGGACTGAAGCTTTCTTT.

This clonotype was observed a handful of times. The CDR3 ends on some other residue instead of the conserved phenylalanine or tryptophan, so this is likely a read error. The gene calls are TRBV14 and TRBJ2-7; D gene ambiguous. V shed 1 base and J shed 6 bases, with 13 bases lying between them. The CDR3 has 14 residues. Germline V gene lookup returns CDR1 SGHDN and CDR2 FVKESK. This chain's CDR3 is CASSQVLGFSEQYL. The CDR3 nucleotides are TGTGCCAGCAGCCAAGTCCTAGGGTTCTCCGAGCAGTACCTC.

This clonotype has a count of ten or more. V gene TRBV6-1 combines with J gene TRBJ1-2, with D unresolved. Looked up from germline, CDR1 is MNHNS and CDR2 is SASEGT. The CDR3 is made up of 14 amino acids. V was shortened by 1 base and J by 8 bases, with 14 bases between the two germline ends. CDR3 sequence: CASSEGSMVRGYTF. The CDR3 bases are TGTGCCAGCAGTGAAGGTTCGATGGTTCGAGGCTACACCTTC.

The V gene is TRBV21-1, the J gene TRBJ2-7; the DNA was not compared with TRBD1, the D call given in the table. TRBV21-1 corresponds to a pseudogene. The CDR3 is 14 amino acids. The chain's CDR3 is CASSKATGGYEHYF. In DNA, the CDR3 is TGTGCCAGCAGTAAAGCGACAGGGGGCTACGAGCACTACTTC.

The V call is TRBV11-2, the J call TRBJ2-7; the match to TRBD2 covers 10 bases. Germline trimming cut 5 bases from V and 4 bases from J; bases unmatched to any gene: 8. Germline lookup yields CDR1 SGHAT and CDR2 FQNNGV. There are 15 residues in the CDR3. The DNA of the CDR3 is TGTGCCAGCAGCCATGCCGGACTAGCGGCTTACGAGCAGTACTTC. Translation: CASSHAGLAAYEQYF.

On this clonotype: A junction end diverges from the germline sequence, so it may reflect a read error. The rearrangement joins TRBV11-2 to TRBJ1-1, with TRBD1 as a possible D gene (6 bases). The CDR3 is 14 amino acids. Germline values: CDR1 SGHAT, CDR2 FQNNGV. The CDR3 sequence: CANSLMGRDTEAFF. CDR3 nucleotide sequence: TGTGCCAACAGCTTAATGGGGAGGGACACTGAGGCTTTCTTT. Complete variable domain (other parts from reference TRBV11-2 and TRBJ1-1): EAGVAQSPRYKIIEKRQSVAFWCNPISGHATLYWYQQILGQGPKLLIQFQNNGVVDDSQLPKDRFSAERLKGVDSTLKIQPAKLEDSAVYLCANSLMGRDTEAFFGQGTRLTVV.

Remarks on this clonotype: The CDR3 does not close with the conserved phenylalanine or tryptophan, likely indicating a read error. The rearrangement uses TRBV11-3 and TRBJ2-3; D not resolved. Looked up from germline, CDR1 is SGHNT and CDR2 is YENEEA. This CDR3 has 13 residues. Trimming left V 5 bases short and J 5 bases short, with 11 bases between. The CDR3 bases are TGTGCCAGCAGCCCGGCACTGGAAGATACGCAGTATCTT. It translates to CASSPALEDTQYL.